This passage covers 28 T cell receptor beta chains from one sample sequenced in a study of T cell responses to AZD1222 COVID-19 vaccine (dated by TCRdb to the early 2020s). In light of the paper, this sample's time point label describes: baseline before first vaccination. The library was made by the immunoSEQ multiplex PCR assay. What TCRdb holds here is the immuneACCESS table cut down to in-frame rearrangements. Part of the clones is not present; checked against another copy, under half of the missing clones reflect an unresolved V gene, and the others are unexplained. A total of 90,000 to 150,000 clones appear in this sample, approximately 90% of them only once. Clones ranked in the top ten supply roughly an eighth of the sample. The specimen was peripheral blood, collected on day 0 of AZD1222 vaccination. These receptors came from an adult in good health.

The rearrangement uses TRBV7-8 and TRBJ1-4, with 9 bases identical to TRBD1. CDR1 is SGHVS, CDR2 FQNEAQ, per germline. The junction had 9 bases not matched to a gene; V was cut back by 5 bases and J by 5 bases. The CDR3 length is 16 residues. CDR3 sequence reads: CASSARSGQGNEKLFF. CDR3 bases: TGTGCCAGCAGCGCAAGATCGGGACAGGGAAATGAAAAACTGTTTTTT.

J is TRBJ2-7 and V is TRBV11-2; 9 bases align to TRBD2. CDR3 length equals 15 residues. Germline assignment: CDR1 SGHAT and CDR2 FQNNGV. The ends lost 4 bases at V and 4 bases at J; junction bases unmatched: 8. This CDR3 reads CASSSRPAGGYEQYF. The DNA for the CDR3 is TGTGCCAGCAGCTCCCGCCCGGCGGGGGGGTACGAGCAGTACTTC.

The rearrangement joins TRBV11-2 to TRBJ2-2; maybe TRBD2 (5 bases). This CDR3 spans 16 amino acids. CDR1 and CDR2 (germline): SGHAT, FQNNGV. V gave up 1 base and J gave up 7 bases, with 16 bases separating them. In nucleotides, the CDR3 is TGTGCCAGCAGCTTAGTTAGGGCAGAAGAGGGCGGGGAGCTGTTTTTT. Its translation: CASSLVRAEEGGELFF. Drawing the rest from reference TRBV11-2 and TRBJ2-2, the complete variable domain is EAGVAQSPRYKIIEKRQSVAFWCNPISGHATLYWYQQILGQGPKLLIQFQNNGVVDDSQLPKDRFSAERLKGVDSTLKIQPAKLEDSAVYLCASSLVRAEEGGELFFGEGSRLTVL.

The genes are TRBV6-5 and TRBJ2-7; no clear D gene. Germline CDR1 and CDR2: MNHEY and SVGAGI. The CDR3 is 15 residues long. V dropped 0 bases and J dropped 3 bases, with 12 bases sitting between them. CDR3 nucleotides: TGTGCCAGCAGTTACTCGGGGAACAACAACTACGAGCAGTACTTC. It is translated as CASSYSGNNNYEQYF.

The V and J genes are TRBV6-6 and TRBJ2-2; D is ambiguous. CDR1 and CDR2 (germline): MNHNY, SVGAGI (reference sequence). The V gene lost 4 bases and the J gene lost 11 bases, with 14 bases spanning the gap. The CDR3 is made up of 13 amino acids. The CDR3 nucleotides read TGTGCCAGCAGTTCCCCTGCTCCCCTCGAGCTGTTTTTT. This encodes CASSSPAPLELFF.

The gene calls are TRBV5-1 and TRBJ1-3, with a weak D call TRBD1 (5 bases). Germline values: CDR1 SGHRS, CDR2 YFSETQ. V lost 7 bases to trimming and J lost 1 base, with 18 bases between them. The length of the CDR3 is 16 residues. Here the CDR3 reads CASSPAGGASGNTIYF. In DNA form, the CDR3 reads TGCGCCAGCTCCCCAGCGGGAGGGGCGTCTGGAAACACCATATATTTT.

The genes are TRBV6-5 and TRBJ2-3; the D gene is possibly TRBD2 (6 bases). The ends were cut back, 5 bases at V and 2 bases at J, with 14 bases in the middle. Looked up from germline, CDR1 is MNHEY and CDR2 is SVGAGI. This CDR3 has 15 residues. CDR3 sequence reads: CASSKKAGPTDTQYF. The CDR3 DNA follows: TGTGCCAGCAGTAAAAAAGCGGGCCCCACAGATACGCAGTATTTT.

This clone was seen only a few times. The V gene is TRBV11-3, the J gene TRBJ2-1, with 8 bases matching TRBD2. The CDR3 totals 13 residues. The trim removed 0 bases at V and 12 bases at J, leaving 4 bases unmatched. CDR1 and CDR2 from the germline V gene are SGHNT and YENEEA. The CDR3 protein is CASSLDRAGGQFF. The CDR3 DNA reads TGTGCCAGCAGCTTAGATCGGGCGGGAGGGCAGTTCTTC.

The CDR3 DNA follows: TGTGCCAGTAGTATAAAGGGGAACAATCAGCCCCAGCATTTT. It codes for CASSIKGNNQPQHF. The chain is built from TRBV19 and TRBJ1-5; D may be TRBD1 (5 bases). There are 14 residues in the CDR3. In germline, CDR1 is LNHDA, CDR2 SQIVND (reference sequence). Trimming took 2 bases from V and 3 from J, leaving 8 bases between them.

The gene calls are TRBV3-1 (or the pseudogene TRBV3-2) and TRBJ2-7; the D gene could be TRBD1 or TRBD2 (6 bases each). The germline gives CDR1 LGHDT, CDR2 YNNKEL (reference sequence). The V gene lost 2 bases and the J gene lost 4 bases, with 12 bases spanning the gap. The CDR3 runs 14 residues. The CDR3 coding sequence is TGTGCCAGCAGCCAAACGGTAGGGGGGTACGAGCAGTACTTC. Amino acids: CASSQTVGGYEQYF.

This clone was recorded once. The chain couples TRBV19 to TRBJ2-3; 7 nucleotides match TRBD2. The CDR3 has 16 residues. CDR1 and CDR2 (germline): LNHDA, SQIVND (reference sequence). V gave up 6 bases and J gave up 3 bases; unmatched junction bases: 12. The CDR3 DNA reads as TGTGCCAGTAGCTCAGGGAGGGCTTTTCTAACAGATACGCAGTATTTT. Protein: CASSSGRAFLTDTQYF.

This chain links TRBV28 with TRBJ1-6, with 8 bases identical to TRBD1. Germline V gene sequence: CDR1 MDHEN, CDR2 SYDVKM. The V gene end was trimmed by 5 bases and the J gene end by 9 bases; junction bases not matched to a gene: 9. This CDR3 is 15 amino acids long. CDR3 amino acids: CASSPKTGEGSPLHF. CDR3 nucleotides: TGTGCCAGCAGTCCCAAGACAGGGGAGGGTTCACCCCTCCACTTT.

The chain recombines TRBV29-1 with TRBJ2-1, with TRBD1 matching over 9 bases. Germline values: CDR1 SQVTM, CDR2 ANQGSEA. The CDR3 contains 12 residues. V trimming: 7 bases; J trimming: 6 bases; junction bases outside the gene matches: 4. The CDR3 nucleotides read TGCAGCGCTCGGACAGGGGTCAATGAGCAGTTCTTC. As protein: CSARTGVNEQFF.

The chain couples TRBV10-3 to TRBJ2-6; the D is unclear. With 0 bases removed from V and 0 bases from J, the gap between germline ends came to 12 bases. The length of the CDR3 is 18 residues. CDR1 ENHRY and CDR2 SYGVKD come from the germline V gene. The CDR3 DNA is TGTGCCATCAGTGAGTCGACTCAGCCGGGCTCTGGGGCCAACGTCCTGACTTTC. Translated: CAISESTQPGSGANVLTF.

J is TRBJ2-7 and V is TRBV10-3, with a tentative D call TRBD2 (6 bases). Germline assignment: CDR1 ENHRY and CDR2 SYGVKD. CDR3 size: 15 residues. Deletions cut 6 bases from V and 5 bases from J, with 20 bases between. This chain's CDR3 is CAISSGSRDWNEQYF. In nucleotides, the CDR3 is TGTGCCATCAGCTCCGGGAGCAGGGATTGGAACGAGCAGTACTTC.

V usage is TRBV19 and J usage is TRBJ2-1; TRBD2 might be the D (6 bases). Trimming left V 6 bases short and J 7 bases short, with 19 bases between. The germline V gene encodes CDR1 LNHDA and CDR2 SQIVND (reference sequence). This CDR3 spans 15 amino acids. The CDR3: CASSKGWLATNEQFF. In DNA form, the CDR3 reads TGTGCCAGTAGCAAGGGATGGCTAGCGACGAATGAGCAGTTCTTC.

The V and J genes are TRBV6-4 and TRBJ1-2, with TRBD1 matching 7 bases. In germline, CDR1 is MRHNA, CDR2 SNTAGT. The CDR3 consists of 15 residues. Losses at the gene ends were 4 bases for V and 8 bases for J; bases not matched to a gene: 13. The CDR3, as DNA: TGTGCCAGCAGTGCCACGGGAGCCCCGGGACAGGGCTACACCTTC. It translates to CASSATGAPGQGYTF.

This clone was seen only a few times. The chain uses TRBV4-1 and TRBJ1-2, with D hard to call. The CDR3 has 15 residues. Trimming left V 3 bases short and J 1 base short, with 12 bases between. Germline CDR1 is MGHRA and CDR2 is YSYEKL. The CDR3 loop is CASSQVHEINYGYTF. CDR3 in DNA: TGCGCCAGCAGCCAGGTACATGAGATTAACTATGGCTACACCTTC.

V is TRBV7-2 and J is TRBJ2-3; 9 positions agree with TRBD2. CDR3 length: 16 amino acids. Germline assignment: CDR1 SGHTA and CDR2 FQGNSA. V lost 5 bases to trimming and J lost 1 base; unmatched junction nucleotides: 7. In DNA, the CDR3 is TGTGCCAGCAGCGGCAATAGCGGGGGACGCACAGATACGCAGTATTTT. Amino acids: CASSGNSGGRTDTQYF.

This rearrangement joins TRBV5-1 to TRBJ2-2; 9 bases agree with TRBD2. Germline CDR1 reads SGHRS; CDR2 reads YFSETQ. V lost 0 bases to trimming and J lost 4 bases; unmatched junction nucleotides: 4. The CDR3 covers 16 residues. CDR3 in amino acids: CASSLEPSGVTGELFF. In DNA, the CDR3 is TGCGCCAGCAGCTTGGAGCCTAGCGGGGTCACCGGGGAGCTGTTTTTT.

The V and J genes are TRBV5-8 and TRBJ2-5, with 10 bases fitting TRBD2. The CDR3 loop spans 16 amino acids. Germline trimming cut 0 bases from V and 5 bases from J; bases unmatched to any gene: 7. CDR1 is SGHTS and CDR2 is YDEGEE in the germline V gene. CDR3 protein: CASSLGSLAGEETQYF. CDR3 bases: TGTGCCAGCAGCTTGGGATCTCTAGCGGGAGAGGAGACCCAGTACTTC.

CDR3 coding DNA: TGTGCCAGCAGGGCTAGCGGGAGACCGTCCGAGCAGTACTTC. The encoded protein is CASRASGRPSEQYF. This chain uses TRBV28 with TRBJ2-7; TRBD2 aligns across 10 bases. The ends lost 6 bases at V and 6 bases at J; junction bases unmatched: 8. CDR1 is MDHEN, CDR2 SYDVKM, per germline. The CDR3 is 14 amino acids.

The J gene is TRBJ1-2, the V gene TRBV29-1; D possibly corresponds to TRBD1 (5 bases). V was cut by 6 bases and J by 4 bases, with 18 bases left in between. CDR1 and CDR2 from the germline V gene are SQVTM and ANQGSEA. There are 14 residues in the CDR3. CDR3 sequence (DNA): TGCAGCGTAACCACGGTGGGGCAGGGCTATGGCTACACCTTC. Protein product: CSVTTVGQGYGYTF.

V and J are TRBV7-9 and TRBJ2-1; 7 bases line up with TRBD2. V shed 4 bases, J shed 5 bases, and the junction held 8 bases outside the gene matches. Germline lookup yields CDR1 SEHNR and CDR2 FQNEAQ (reference sequence). This CDR3 is built from 15 residues. In DNA form, the CDR3 reads TGTGCCAGCAGCTCCCGCGCGACTAGCCACAATGAGCAGTTCTTC. This sequence encodes CASSSRATSHNEQFF. The full variable domain, completed using reference TRBV7-9 and TRBJ2-1, is DTGVSQNPRHKITKRGQNVTFRCDPISEHNRLYWYRQTLGQGPEFLTYFQNEAQLEKSRLLSDRFSAERPKGSFSTLEIQRTEQGDSAMYLCASSSRATSHNEQFFGPGTRLTVL.

The chain combines TRBV11-2 with TRBJ1-2; no reliable D call. Germline V gene data show CDR1 as SGHAT and CDR2 as FQNNGV. This CDR3 has 12 residues. V lost 4 bases and J 9 bases, leaving 12 bases between the germline ends. The CDR3 nucleotides read TGTGCCAGCAGCTCGCCGGGGATTCGCTACACCTTC. It translates to CASSSPGIRYTF.

The V gene is TRBV27, the J gene TRBJ1-1; D gene uncertain. This CDR3 spans 13 amino acids. The V gene's germline CDR1 is MNHEY and CDR2 SMNVEV (reference sequence). V was cut by 7 bases and J by 8 bases, with 17 bases left in between. CDR3 sequence: CASNLAGRGEAFF. CDR3 bases: TGTGCCAGCAACCTTGCCGGACGGGGAGAAGCTTTCTTT.

The chain is built from TRBV5-4 and TRBJ2-3; 9 positions agree with TRBD2. The junction had 8 bases not matched to a gene; V was cut back by 10 bases and J by 2 bases. The CDR3 is made up of 14 amino acids. Germline CDR1 reads SGHNT; CDR2 reads YYREEE (reference sequence). CDR3 DNA: TGTGCCGGGCGGGAGGGGGTACACACAGATACGCAGTATTTT. Translation: CAGREGVHTDTQYF.

V gene TRBV2 combines with J gene TRBJ1-4, with 8 nucleotides matching TRBD1. The trim removed 4 bases at V and 5 bases at J, leaving 0 bases unmatched. Looked up from germline, CDR1 is SNHLY and CDR2 is FYNNEI. This CDR3 is 13 amino acids long. The CDR3 DNA is TGTGCCAGCAGTGGACAGGGGAATGAAAAACTGTTTTTT. This gives the protein CASSGQGNEKLFF.